This is a list of T cell receptor beta chains from one sample in a study of blood T cells in healthy people across ages. In TCRdb, the 5' RACE reads were re-called with MiXCR into one record per CDR3 protein. The repertoire consists of approximately 1,700,000 distinct CDR3 sequences, with about two fifths occurring once and the leading ten covering roughly 23%. Sequences were obtained from blood. These TCRs come from a human donor in good health. Each CDR3 is given without its conserved first and last residue. Each record gives: clone size, J gene, V gene, CDR3 protein. Size tells how often a clone was seen (once, few, many) or the class of an expanded clone, and some rows leave it out.

clone size: .; J gene: TRBJ1-2; V gene: TRBV6-2/TRBV6-3; CDR3 protein: ASRALRGYT
clone size: .; J gene: TRBJ1-2; V gene: TRBV29-1; CDR3 protein: SVEGVEGKTNYGYT
clone size: .; J gene: TRBJ1-1; V gene: TRBV18; CDR3 protein: ASSPTLGTEAF
clone size: .; J gene: TRBJ2-3; V gene: TRBV20-1; CDR3 protein: SATGTSGGHASQY
clone size: .; J gene: TRBJ2-7; V gene: TRBV5-5; CDR3 protein: ASSQGPGQRVYEQY
clone size: few; J gene: TRBJ1-2; V gene: TRBV6-5; CDR3 protein: ASFVRAGYGYT
clone size: .; J gene: TRBJ2-7; V gene: TRBV20-1; CDR3 protein: SAQGTSVAYEQY
clone size: .; J gene: TRBJ1-6; V gene: TRBV11-3; CDR3 protein: ASSLTGRTNSPLH
clone size: .; J gene: .; V gene: TRBV20-1; CDR3 protein: SARLAVPSMGYEQY
clone size: .; J gene: TRBJ2-1; V gene: TRBV11-3; CDR3 protein: ASSLGVAGGSYNEQF
clone size: few; J gene: TRBJ1-1; V gene: TRBV20-1; CDR3 protein: SAITNTEAF
clone size: .; J gene: TRBJ1-4; V gene: TRBV15; CDR3 protein: ATKKGSAATNEKLF
clone size: few; J gene: TRBJ2-3; V gene: TRBV5-1; CDR3 protein: ASTSRDVGGGDTQY
clone size: few; J gene: TRBJ2-2; V gene: TRBV12-3/TRBV12-4; CDR3 protein: ASRSRQGANTGELF
clone size: .; J gene: TRBJ2-3; V gene: TRBV7-9; CDR3 protein: ASSFLTSGVDTQY
clone size: .; J gene: TRBJ2-3; V gene: TRBV20-1; CDR3 protein: SALRTSGVADTQY
clone size: many; J gene: TRBJ1-2; V gene: TRBV4-2; CDR3 protein: ASSQGPGELSYT
clone size: .; J gene: TRBJ2-7; V gene: TRBV4-3; CDR3 protein: ASSQDGGLGYEQY
clone size: .; J gene: TRBJ1-2; V gene: TRBV7-8; CDR3 protein: ASSLVGGLYGYT
clone size: .; J gene: TRBJ2-1; V gene: TRBV5-1; CDR3 protein: ASSLTASYNERF
clone size: .; J gene: .; V gene: TRBV9; CDR3 protein: ASSVGRAPYYEQY
clone size: .; J gene: TRBJ1-5; V gene: TRBV7-2; CDR3 protein: ASSPRGSNNQPQH
clone size: few; J gene: TRBJ2-3; V gene: TRBV4-2; CDR3 protein: ASSQGVYGATDTQY
clone size: few; J gene: TRBJ2-7; V gene: TRBV7-9; CDR3 protein: ASSPDLDRDRSNYEQY
clone size: .; J gene: TRBJ2-7; V gene: TRBV5-1; CDR3 protein: ASCLAVGNYEQY
clone size: .; J gene: TRBJ2-2; V gene: TRBV10-2; CDR3 protein: ASGGTENTGELF
clone size: few; J gene: TRBJ2-5; V gene: TRBV28; CDR3 protein: ASSPRTLRTFETQY
clone size: .; J gene: TRBJ1-2; V gene: TRBV20-1; CDR3 protein: SAPTGENYGYT
clone size: many; J gene: TRBJ2-3; V gene: TRBV4-3; CDR3 protein: ASSQDSNTDTQY